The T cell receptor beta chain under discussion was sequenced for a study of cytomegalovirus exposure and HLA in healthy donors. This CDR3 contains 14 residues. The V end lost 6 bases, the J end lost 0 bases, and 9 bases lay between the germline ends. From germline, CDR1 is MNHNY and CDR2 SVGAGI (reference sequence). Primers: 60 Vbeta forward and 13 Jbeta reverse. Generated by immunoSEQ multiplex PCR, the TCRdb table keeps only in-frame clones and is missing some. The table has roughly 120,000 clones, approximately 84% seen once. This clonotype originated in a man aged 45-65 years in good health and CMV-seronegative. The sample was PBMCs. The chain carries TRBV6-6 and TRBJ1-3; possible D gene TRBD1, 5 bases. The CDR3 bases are TGTGCCAGCAGAGGGGAGGGCTCTGGAAACACCATATATTTT. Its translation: CASRGEGSGNTIYF.